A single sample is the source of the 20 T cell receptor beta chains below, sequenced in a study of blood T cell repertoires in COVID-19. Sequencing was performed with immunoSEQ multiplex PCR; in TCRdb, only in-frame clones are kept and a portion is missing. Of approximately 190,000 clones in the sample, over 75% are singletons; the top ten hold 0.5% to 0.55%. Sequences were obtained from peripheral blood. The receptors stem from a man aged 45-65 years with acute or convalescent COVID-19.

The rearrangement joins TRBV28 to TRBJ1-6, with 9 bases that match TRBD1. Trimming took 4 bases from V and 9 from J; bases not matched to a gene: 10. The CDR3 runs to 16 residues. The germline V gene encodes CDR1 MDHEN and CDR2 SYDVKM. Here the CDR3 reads CASSSQGAGGGSPLHF. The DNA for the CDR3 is TGTGCCAGCAGTTCACAGGGGGCGGGAGGTGGTTCACCCCTCCACTTT.

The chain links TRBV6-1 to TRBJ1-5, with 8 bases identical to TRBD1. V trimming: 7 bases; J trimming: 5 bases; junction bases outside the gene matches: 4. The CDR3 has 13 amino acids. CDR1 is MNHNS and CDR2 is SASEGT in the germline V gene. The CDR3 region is CASTDRGYQPQHF. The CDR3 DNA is TGTGCCAGCACCGACAGGGGTTATCAGCCCCAGCATTTT.

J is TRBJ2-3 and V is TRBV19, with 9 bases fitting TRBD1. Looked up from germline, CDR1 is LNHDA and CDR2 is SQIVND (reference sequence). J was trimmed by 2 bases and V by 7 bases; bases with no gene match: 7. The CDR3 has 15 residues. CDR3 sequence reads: CASNRGRGFTDTQYF. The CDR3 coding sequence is TGTGCCAGTAACAGGGGGCGAGGGTTCACAGATACGCAGTATTTT.

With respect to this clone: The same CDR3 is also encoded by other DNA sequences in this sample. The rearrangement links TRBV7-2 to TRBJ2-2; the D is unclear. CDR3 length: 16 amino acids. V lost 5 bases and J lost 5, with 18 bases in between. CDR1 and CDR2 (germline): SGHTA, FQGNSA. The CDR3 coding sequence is TGTGCCAGCAGCCCGAGGCGGCATTCCTTGACCGGGGAGCTGTTTTTT. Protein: CASSPRRHSLTGELFF.

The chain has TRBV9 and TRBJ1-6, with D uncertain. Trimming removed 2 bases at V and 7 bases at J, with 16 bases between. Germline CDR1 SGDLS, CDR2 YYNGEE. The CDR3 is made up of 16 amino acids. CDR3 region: CASSVGVLGGNSPLHF. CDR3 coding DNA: TGTGCCAGCAGCGTTGGGGTGTTGGGCGGGAATTCACCCCTCCACTTT.

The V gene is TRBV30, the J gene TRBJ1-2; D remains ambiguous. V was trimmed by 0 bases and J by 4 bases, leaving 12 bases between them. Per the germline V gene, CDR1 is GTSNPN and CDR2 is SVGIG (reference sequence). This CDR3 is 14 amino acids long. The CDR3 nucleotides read TGTGCCTGGAGTGTCCTCCGAGGTGGCTATGGCTACACCTTC. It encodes CAWSVLRGGYGYTF.

CDR3 sequence reads: CASSLGWDRDTYNEQFF. Written as DNA, the CDR3 is TGCGCCAGCAGCTTGGGATGGGACAGGGACACCTACAATGAGCAGTTCTTC. J is TRBJ2-1 and V is TRBV5-1, with TRBD1 identical over 9 bases. The V segment lost 0 bases and the J segment 2 bases; nucleotides outside the gene matches: 6. Germline lookup yields CDR1 SGHRS and CDR2 YFSETQ. The CDR3 consists of 17 residues.

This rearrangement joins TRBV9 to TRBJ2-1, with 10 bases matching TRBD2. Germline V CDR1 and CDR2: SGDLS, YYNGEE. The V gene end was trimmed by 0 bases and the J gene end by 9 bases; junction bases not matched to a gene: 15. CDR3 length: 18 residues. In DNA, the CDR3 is TGTGCCAGCAGCGTAGTTCCTACTAGCGGGATTTTCGGCGGTGAGCAGTTCTTC. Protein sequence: CASSVVPTSGIFGGEQFF.

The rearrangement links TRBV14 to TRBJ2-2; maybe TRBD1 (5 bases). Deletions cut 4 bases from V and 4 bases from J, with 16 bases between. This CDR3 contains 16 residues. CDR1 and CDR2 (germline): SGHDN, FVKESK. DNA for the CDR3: TGTGCCAGCAGCCGACCACGGCAGGGTAGCACCGGGGAGCTGTTTTTT. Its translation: CASSRPRQGSTGELFF.

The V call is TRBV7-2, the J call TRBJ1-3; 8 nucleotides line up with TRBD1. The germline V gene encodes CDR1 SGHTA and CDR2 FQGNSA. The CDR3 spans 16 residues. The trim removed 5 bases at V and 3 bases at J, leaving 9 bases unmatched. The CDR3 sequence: CASSKPWTGFGNTIYF. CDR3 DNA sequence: TGTGCCAGCAGCAAACCCTGGACAGGGTTTGGAAACACCATATATTTT.

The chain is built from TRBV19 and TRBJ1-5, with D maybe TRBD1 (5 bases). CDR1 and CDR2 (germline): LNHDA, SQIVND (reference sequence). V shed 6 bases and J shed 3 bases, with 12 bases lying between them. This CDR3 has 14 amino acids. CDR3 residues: CASSPRGINQPQHF. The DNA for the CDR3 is TGTGCCAGTAGCCCCCGGGGGATCAATCAGCCCCAGCATTTT.

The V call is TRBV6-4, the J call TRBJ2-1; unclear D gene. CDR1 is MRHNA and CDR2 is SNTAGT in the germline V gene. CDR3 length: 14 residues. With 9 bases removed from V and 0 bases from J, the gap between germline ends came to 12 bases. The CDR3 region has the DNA TGTGCCAGTAGAAACTGGAGCTCCTACAATGAGCAGTTCTTC. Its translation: CASRNWSSYNEQFF.

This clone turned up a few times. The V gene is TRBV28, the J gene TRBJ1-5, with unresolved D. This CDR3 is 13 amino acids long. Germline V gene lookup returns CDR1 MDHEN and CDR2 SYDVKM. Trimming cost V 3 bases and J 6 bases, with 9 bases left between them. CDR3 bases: TGTGCCAGCAGTTTCGTAGGAGGTCAGCCCCAGCATTTT. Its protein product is CASSFVGGQPQHF. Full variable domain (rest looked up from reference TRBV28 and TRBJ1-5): DVKVTQSSRYLVKRTGEKVFLECVQDMDHENMFWYRQDPGLGLRLIYFSYDVKMKEKGDIPEGYSVSREKKERFSLILESASTNQTSMYLCASSFVGGQPQHFGDGTRLSIL.

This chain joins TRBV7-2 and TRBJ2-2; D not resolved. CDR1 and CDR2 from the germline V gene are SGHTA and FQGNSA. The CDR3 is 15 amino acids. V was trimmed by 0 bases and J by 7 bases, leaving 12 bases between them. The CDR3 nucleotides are TGTGCCAGCAGCTTAGCCGTCTACTCCCTCGGGGAGCTGTTTTTT. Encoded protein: CASSLAVYSLGELFF.

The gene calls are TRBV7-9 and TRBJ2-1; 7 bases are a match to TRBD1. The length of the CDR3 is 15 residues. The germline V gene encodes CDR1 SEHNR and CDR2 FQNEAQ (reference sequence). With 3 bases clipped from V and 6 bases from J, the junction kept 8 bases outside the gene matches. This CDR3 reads CASSFISTGINEQFF. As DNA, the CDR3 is TGTGCCAGCAGCTTCATCTCGACAGGGATCAATGAGCAGTTCTTC.

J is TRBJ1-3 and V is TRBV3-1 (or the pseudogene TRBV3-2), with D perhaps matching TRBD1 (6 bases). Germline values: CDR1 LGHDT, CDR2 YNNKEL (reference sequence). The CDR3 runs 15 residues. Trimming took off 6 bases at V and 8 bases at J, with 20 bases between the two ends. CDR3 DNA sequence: TGTGCCAGCAGTGCACCGACTTCAGGGGTATACACCATATATTTT. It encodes CASSAPTSGVYTIYF.

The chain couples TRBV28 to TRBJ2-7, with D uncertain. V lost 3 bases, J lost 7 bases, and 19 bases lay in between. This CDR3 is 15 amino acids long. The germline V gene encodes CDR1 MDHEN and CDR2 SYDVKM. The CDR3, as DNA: TGTGCCAGCAGTTTTCGCACCCGATTACCAGGTGAGCAGTACGTC. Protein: CASSFRTRLPGEQYV.

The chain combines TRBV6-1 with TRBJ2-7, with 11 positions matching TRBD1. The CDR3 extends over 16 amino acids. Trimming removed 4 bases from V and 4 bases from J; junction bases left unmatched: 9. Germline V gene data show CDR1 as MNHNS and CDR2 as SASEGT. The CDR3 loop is CASSVTPGQGVYEQYV. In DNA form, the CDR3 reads TGTGCCAGCAGTGTTACGCCGGGACAGGGGGTATACGAGCAGTACGTC.

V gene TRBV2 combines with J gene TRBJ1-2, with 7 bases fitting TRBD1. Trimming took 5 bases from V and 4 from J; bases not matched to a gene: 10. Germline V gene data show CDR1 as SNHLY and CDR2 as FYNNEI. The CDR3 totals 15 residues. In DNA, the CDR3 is TGTGCCAGCAGTTTTGACAGGGCCTTTCTCTATGGCTACACCTTC. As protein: CASSFDRAFLYGYTF. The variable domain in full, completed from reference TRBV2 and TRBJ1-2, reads EPEVTQTPSHQVTQMGQEVILRCVPISNHLYFYWYRQILGQKVEFLVSFYNNEISEKSEIFDDQFSVERPDGSNFTLKIRSTKLEDSAMYFCASSFDRAFLYGYTFGSGTRLTVV.

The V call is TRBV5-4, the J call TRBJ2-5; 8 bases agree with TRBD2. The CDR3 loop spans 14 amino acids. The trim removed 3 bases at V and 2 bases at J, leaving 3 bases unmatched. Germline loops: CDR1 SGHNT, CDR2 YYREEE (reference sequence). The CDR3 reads CASSSPGGQETQYF. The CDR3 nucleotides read TGTGCCAGCAGCTCTCCGGGGGGGCAAGAGACCCAGTACTTC.